Listed below are T cell receptor beta chains from one sample, sequenced in a study of blood T cell repertoires in COVID-19. Libraries were prepared by immunoSEQ multiplex PCR; TCRdb keeps only in-frame clonotypes and omits some of them. The sample contains some 220,000 clones, 65% to 85% of which appear only once. Sample: peripheral blood. The receptors were sampled from a human donor in a cohort sampled during active COVID-19. CDR3s include the opening cysteine and the closing phenylalanine or tryptophan. Fields, in order: CDR3 length, clone size, J gene, D gene, V gene, CDR3 protein, CDR3 DNA. A D gene is named only where the DNA matches it firmly. A row's size may be missing; if present it is once, few, many or a size class.

15,.,TRBJ2-1,TRBD1,TRBV14,CASSPKTGSYNEQFF,TGTGCCAGCAGCCCCAAGACAGGGTCCTACAATGAGCAGTTCTTC
13,.,TRBJ2-5,TRBD2,TRBV5-1,CASSSGGGETQYF,TGCGCCAGCAGCTCGGGGGGTGGAGAGACCCAGTACTTC
15,.,TRBJ2-5,.,TRBV5-1,CASSMAGLGQETQYF,TGCGCCAGCAGCATGGCGGGACTCGGGCAGGAGACCCAGTACTTC
10,few,TRBJ2-1,.,TRBV2,CASSDYEQFF,TGTGCCAGCAGTGACTATGAGCAGTTCTTC
15,.,TRBJ2-3,TRBD2,TRBV7-3,CASSSGTSGGGPLYF,TGTGCCAGCAGTTCCGGGACTAGCGGGGGGGGCCCGCTGTATTTT
14,.,TRBJ2-1,TRBD2,TRBV5-1,CASSFGLADNEQFF,TGCGCCAGCAGCTTCGGACTAGCCGACAATGAGCAGTTCTTC
11,.,TRBJ2-4,.,TRBV21-1,CASSPGNIQYF,TGTGCCAGCAGCCCGGGAAACATTCAGTACTTC
13,.,TRBJ1-5,.,TRBV7-3,CASSLSGGQPQHF,TGTGCCAGCAGCTTATCTGGAGGTCAGCCCCAGCATTTT
15,.,TRBJ2-7,TRBD2,TRBV6-5,CASSPVAGESYEQYF,TGTGCCAGCAGTCCGGTAGCGGGGGAGTCCTACGAGCAGTACTTC
14,.,TRBJ2-7,TRBD1,TRBV6-5,CASSRGQGRYEQYF,TGTGCCAGCAGCCGCGGACAGGGCAGGTACGAGCAGTACTTC
13,.,TRBJ2-5,TRBD1,TRBV30,CAWSPGQGRTQYF,TGTGCCTGGAGTCCGGGACAGGGAAGGACCCAGTACTTC
17,.,TRBJ2-1,TRBD1,TRBV7-6,CASSSKLGQGNNNEQFF,TGTGCCAGCAGTTCTAAACTCGGACAGGGGAACAACAATGAGCAGTTCTTC
14,once,TRBJ2-5,TRBD2,TRBV7-9,CASSLIRGEETQYF,TGTGCCAGCAGCTTAATACGGGGGGAAGAGACCCAGTACTTC
16,few,TRBJ2-5,TRBD1,TRBV4-1,CASSQVLTGGEKTQYF,TGCGCCAGCAGCCAAGTCCTGACAGGGGGCGAAAAGACCCAGTACTTC
18,.,TRBJ1-4,.,TRBV19,CATARRAPRQDRGEKLFF,TGTGCCACCGCGAGACGGGCACCTAGACAGGATCGCGGTGAAAAACTGTTTTTT
12,.,TRBJ2-7,TRBD1,TRBV18,CASSPPSGQAYF,TGTGCCAGCTCACCTCCTTCGGGACAGGCCTACTTC
16,.,TRBJ2-3,TRBD1,TRBV3-1/TRBV3-2,CASSLRGQINTDTQYF,TGTGCCAGCAGCCTAAGGGGACAGATCAACACAGATACGCAGTATTTT